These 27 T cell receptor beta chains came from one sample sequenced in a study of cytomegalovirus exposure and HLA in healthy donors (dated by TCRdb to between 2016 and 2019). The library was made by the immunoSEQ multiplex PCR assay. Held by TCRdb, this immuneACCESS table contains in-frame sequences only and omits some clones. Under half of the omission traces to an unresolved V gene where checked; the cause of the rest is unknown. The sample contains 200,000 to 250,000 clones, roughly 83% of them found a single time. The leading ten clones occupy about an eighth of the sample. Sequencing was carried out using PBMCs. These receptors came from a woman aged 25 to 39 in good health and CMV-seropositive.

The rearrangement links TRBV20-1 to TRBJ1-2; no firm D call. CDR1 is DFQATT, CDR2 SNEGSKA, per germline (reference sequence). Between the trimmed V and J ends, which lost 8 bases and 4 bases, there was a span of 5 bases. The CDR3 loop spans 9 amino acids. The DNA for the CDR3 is TGCAGTACCAGCTATGGCTACACCTTC. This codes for CSTSYGYTF.

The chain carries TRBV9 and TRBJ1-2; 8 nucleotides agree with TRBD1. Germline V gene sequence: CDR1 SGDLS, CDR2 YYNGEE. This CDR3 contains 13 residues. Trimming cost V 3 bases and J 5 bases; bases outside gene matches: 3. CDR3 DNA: TGTGCCAGCAGCGAACGACAGGGGTATGGCTACACCTTC. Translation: CASSERQGYGYTF. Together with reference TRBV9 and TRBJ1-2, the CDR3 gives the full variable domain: DSGVTQTPKHLITATGQRVTLRCSPRSGDLSVYWYQQSLDQGLQFLIQYYNGEERAKGNILERFSAQQFPDLHSELNLSSLELGDSALYFCASSERQGYGYTFGSGTRLTVV.

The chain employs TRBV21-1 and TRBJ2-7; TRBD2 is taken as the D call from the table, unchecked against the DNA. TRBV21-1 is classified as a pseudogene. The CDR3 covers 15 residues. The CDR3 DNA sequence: TGTGCCAGCAGCAAAGATCGGGGAAGCTCCTACGAGCAGTACTTC. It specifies CASSKDRGSSYEQYF.

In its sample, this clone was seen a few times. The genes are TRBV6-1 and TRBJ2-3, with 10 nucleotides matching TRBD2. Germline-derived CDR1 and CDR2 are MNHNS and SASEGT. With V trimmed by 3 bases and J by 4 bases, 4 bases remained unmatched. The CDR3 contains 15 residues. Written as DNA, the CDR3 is TGTGCCAGCAGTGAGGAAGCGGGAGGGCCAGATACGCAGTATTTT. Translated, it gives CASSEEAGGPDTQYF.

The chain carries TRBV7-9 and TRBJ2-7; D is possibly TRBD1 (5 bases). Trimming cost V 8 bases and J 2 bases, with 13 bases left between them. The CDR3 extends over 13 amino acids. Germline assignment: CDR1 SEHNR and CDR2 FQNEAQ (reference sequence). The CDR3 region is CASGQQVPYEQYF. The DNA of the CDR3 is TGTGCCAGCGGACAACAGGTTCCCTACGAGCAGTACTTC.

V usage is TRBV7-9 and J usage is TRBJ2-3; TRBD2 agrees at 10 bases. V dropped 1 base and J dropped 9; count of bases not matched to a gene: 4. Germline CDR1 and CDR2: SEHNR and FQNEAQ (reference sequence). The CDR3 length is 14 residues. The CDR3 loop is CASSLEVTSGTQYF. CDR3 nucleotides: TGTGCCAGCAGCTTAGAAGTGACTAGCGGGACGCAGTATTTT.

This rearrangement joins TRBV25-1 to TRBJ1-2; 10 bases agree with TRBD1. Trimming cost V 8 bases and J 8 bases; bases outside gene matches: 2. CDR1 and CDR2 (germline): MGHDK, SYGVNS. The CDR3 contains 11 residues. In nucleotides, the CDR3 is TGTGCCAGCGGGACAGGGGAAGGCTACACCTTC. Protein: CASGTGEGYTF.

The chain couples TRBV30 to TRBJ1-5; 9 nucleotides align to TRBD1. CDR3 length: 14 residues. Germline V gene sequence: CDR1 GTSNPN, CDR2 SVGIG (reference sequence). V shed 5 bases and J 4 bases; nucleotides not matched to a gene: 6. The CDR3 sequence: CAWASGQGNQPQHF. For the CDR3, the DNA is TGTGCCTGGGCTTCGGGACAGGGTAATCAGCCCCAGCATTTT.

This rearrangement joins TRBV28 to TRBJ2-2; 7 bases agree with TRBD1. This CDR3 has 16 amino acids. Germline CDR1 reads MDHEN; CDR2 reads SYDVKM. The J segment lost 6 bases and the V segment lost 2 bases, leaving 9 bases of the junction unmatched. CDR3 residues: CASSLKNRGRAGELFF. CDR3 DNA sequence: TGTGCCAGCAGTTTAAAAAACAGGGGACGGGCCGGGGAGCTGTTTTTT.

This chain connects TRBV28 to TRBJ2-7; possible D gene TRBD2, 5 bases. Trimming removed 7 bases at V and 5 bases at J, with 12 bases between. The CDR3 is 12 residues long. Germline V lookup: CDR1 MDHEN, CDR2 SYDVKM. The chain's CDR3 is CASTRGSDEQYF. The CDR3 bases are TGTGCCAGCACCAGAGGGAGCGACGAGCAGTACTTC.

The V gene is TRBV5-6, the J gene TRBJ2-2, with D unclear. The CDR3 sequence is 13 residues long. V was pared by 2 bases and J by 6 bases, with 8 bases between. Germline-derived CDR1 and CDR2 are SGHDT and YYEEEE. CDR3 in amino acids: CASSFSIPGELFF. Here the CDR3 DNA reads TGTGCCAGCAGCTTTAGTATCCCCGGGGAGCTGTTTTTT.

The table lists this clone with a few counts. CDR3 coding DNA: TGTGCCAGCAGCGTTAACAAGGGGGACGAGCAGTTCTTC. Its translation is CASSVNKGDEQFF. The chain has TRBV9 and TRBJ2-1; D might be TRBD1 (6 bases). V lost 2 bases to trimming and J lost 10 bases, with 13 bases between them. The V gene's germline CDR1 is SGDLS and CDR2 YYNGEE. The CDR3 totals 13 residues. Drawing the rest from reference TRBV9 and TRBJ2-1, the complete variable domain is DSGVTQTPKHLITATGQRVTLRCSPRSGDLSVYWYQQSLDQGLQFLIQYYNGEERAKGNILERFSAQQFPDLHSELNLSSLELGDSALYFCASSVNKGDEQFFGPGTRLTVL.

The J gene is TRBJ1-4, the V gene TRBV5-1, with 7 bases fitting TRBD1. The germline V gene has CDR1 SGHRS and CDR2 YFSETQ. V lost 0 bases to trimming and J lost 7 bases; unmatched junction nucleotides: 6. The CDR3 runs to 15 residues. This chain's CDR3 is CASSLDRGSGEKLFF. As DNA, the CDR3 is TGCGCCAGCAGCTTGGACAGGGGATCGGGTGAAAAACTGTTTTTT.

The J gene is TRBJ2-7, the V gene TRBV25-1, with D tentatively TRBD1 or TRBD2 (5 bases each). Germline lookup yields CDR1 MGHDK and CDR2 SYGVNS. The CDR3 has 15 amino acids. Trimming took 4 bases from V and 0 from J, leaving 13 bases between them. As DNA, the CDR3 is TGTGCCAGCAGTGTCGGGGCAATGAGCTCCTACGAGCAGTACTTC. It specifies CASSVGAMSSYEQYF.

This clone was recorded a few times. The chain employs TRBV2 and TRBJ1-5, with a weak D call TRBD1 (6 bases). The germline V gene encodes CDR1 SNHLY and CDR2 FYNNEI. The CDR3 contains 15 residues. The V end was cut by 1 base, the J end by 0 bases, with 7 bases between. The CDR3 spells CASSEDRDSNQPQHF. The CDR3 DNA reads TGTGCCAGCAGTGAAGACAGGGATAGCAATCAGCCCCAGCATTTT.

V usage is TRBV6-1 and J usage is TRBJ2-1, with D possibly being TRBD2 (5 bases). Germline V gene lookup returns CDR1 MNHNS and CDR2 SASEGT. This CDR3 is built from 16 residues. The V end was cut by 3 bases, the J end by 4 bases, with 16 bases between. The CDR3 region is CASSEWAGQEYNEQFF. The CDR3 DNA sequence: TGTGCCAGCAGTGAGTGGGCGGGCCAGGAGTACAATGAGCAGTTCTTC.

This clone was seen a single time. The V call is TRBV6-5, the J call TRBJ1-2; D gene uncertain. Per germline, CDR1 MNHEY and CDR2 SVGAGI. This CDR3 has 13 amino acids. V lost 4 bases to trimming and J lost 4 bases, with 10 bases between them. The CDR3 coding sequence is TGTGCCAGCAGTTTAACAGCTTCCTATGGCTACACCTTC. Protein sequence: CASSLTASYGYTF.

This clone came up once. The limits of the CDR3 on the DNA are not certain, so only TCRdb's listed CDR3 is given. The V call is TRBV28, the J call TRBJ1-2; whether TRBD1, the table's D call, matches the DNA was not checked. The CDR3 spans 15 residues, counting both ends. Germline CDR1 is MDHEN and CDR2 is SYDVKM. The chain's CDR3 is CASSSSGQGLYGYTF.

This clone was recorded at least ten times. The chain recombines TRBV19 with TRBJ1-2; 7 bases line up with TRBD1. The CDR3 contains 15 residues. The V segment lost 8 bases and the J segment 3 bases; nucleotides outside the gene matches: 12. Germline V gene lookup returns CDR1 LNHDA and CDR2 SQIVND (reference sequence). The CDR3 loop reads CASRKTGLSDYGYTF. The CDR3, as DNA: TGTGCCAGTCGAAAGACAGGGCTTTCGGACTATGGCTACACCTTC.

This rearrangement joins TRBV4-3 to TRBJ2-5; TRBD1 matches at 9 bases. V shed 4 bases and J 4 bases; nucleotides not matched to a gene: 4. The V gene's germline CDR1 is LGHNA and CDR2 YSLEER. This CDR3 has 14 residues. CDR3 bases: TGCGCCAGCAGCCCGGGACAGGGCATAGAGACCCAGTACTTC. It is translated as CASSPGQGIETQYF.

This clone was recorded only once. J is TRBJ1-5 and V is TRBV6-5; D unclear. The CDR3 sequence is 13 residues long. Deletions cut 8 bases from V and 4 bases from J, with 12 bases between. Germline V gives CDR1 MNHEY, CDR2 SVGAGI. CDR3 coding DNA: TGTGCCAGCTGCCTCGGGAGAAATCAGCCCCAGCATTTT. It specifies CASCLGRNQPQHF.

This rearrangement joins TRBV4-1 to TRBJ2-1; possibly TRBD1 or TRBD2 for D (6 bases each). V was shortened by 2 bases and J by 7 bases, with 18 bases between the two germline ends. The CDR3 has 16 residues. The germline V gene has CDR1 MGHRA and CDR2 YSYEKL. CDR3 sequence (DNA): TGCGCCAGCAGCCAAAGCCCGGGGGCGCCCGGGAATGAGCAGTTCTTC. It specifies CASSQSPGAPGNEQFF.

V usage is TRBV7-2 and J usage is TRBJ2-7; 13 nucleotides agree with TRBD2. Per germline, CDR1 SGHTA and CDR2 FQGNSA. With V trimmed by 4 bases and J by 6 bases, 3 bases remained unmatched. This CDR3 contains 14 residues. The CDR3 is CASSSGLAGVEQYF. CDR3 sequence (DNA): TGTGCCAGCAGCTCAGGACTAGCGGGAGTCGAGCAGTACTTC.

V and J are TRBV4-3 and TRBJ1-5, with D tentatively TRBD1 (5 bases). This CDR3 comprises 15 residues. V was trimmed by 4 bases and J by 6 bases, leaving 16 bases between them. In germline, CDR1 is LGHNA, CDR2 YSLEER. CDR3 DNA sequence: TGCGCCAGCAGCCCAGGCAGGGCGGCTATTCAGCCCCAGCATTTT. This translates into CASSPGRAAIQPQHF.

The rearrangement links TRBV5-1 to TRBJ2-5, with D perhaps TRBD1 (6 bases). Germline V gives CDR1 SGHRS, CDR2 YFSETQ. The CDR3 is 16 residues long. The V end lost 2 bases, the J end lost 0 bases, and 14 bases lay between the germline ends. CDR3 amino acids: CASSLGGWGYQETQYF. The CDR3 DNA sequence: TGCGCCAGCAGCTTAGGGGGATGGGGGTACCAAGAGACCCAGTACTTC.

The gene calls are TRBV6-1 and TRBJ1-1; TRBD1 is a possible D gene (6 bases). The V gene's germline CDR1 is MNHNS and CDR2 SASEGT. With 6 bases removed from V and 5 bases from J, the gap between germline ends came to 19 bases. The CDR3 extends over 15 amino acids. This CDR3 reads CASRTSGDSWTEAFF. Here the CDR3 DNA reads TGTGCCAGCAGAACGTCAGGGGACTCGTGGACTGAAGCTTTCTTT.

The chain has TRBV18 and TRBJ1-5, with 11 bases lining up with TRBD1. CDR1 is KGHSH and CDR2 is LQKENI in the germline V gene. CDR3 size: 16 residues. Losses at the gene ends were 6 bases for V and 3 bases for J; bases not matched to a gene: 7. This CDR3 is CASSPVGQGANQPQHF. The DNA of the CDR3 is TGTGCCAGCTCGCCAGTCGGACAGGGGGCCAATCAGCCCCAGCATTTT.